The sequence of this T cell receptor (beta chain) was determined in a study of a mutant IDH1 vaccine in newly diagnosed glioma. Study summary: Most had both radiotherapy and temozolomide beforehand; others had only one.

Of note for this clone: Its antigen is not identified.

Repertoires were generated with immunoSEQ multiplex PCR, while TCRdb's copy carries only in-frame clones and drops some. Of 15,000 or so clones listed, around 95% were seen once; the top ten hold 3.6%. Findings and limits, study-wide: Whatever changes occurred in top peripheral T cell clonotypes seemed unrelated to pseudoprogression.

Germline CDR1 and CDR2: MNHEY and SMNVEV (reference sequence). Trimming pared 6 bases from V and 6 bases from J, leaving 4 bases between. The length of the CDR3 is 10 residues. As for time point: baseline, week 1 (first vaccination visit). Treatment here: pre-vaccination baseline after standard-of-care therapy. New WHO grade 3 or 4 astrocytomas that were IDH1-mutant and ATRX-lost occurred in the donors. The V and J genes are TRBV27 and TRBJ2-3; D uncertain. Material: peripheral blood mononuclear cells (PBMCs), obtained from a glioma patient treated with radiotherapy, temozolomide or both. The sequence came from a young woman with glioma. Some clones in this sample may be carry-over from other donors' samples. CDR3 sequence: CASRTDTQYF. CDR3 bases: TGTGCCAGCAGGACGGATACGCAGTATTTT.